The source of this T cell receptor beta chain is a study of shared clonotypes between healthy human individuals. Germline CDR1 LNHDA, CDR2 SQIVND (reference sequence). CDR3 length: 12 residues. To note about this clone: Relative to the germline gene, one junction end is altered; a read error may explain this.

Method: immunoSEQ multiplex PCR; TCRdb's copy keeps in-frame clones and lacks some. Of about 2.3 million clones listed, 85% to 95% are singletons. The TCR was taken from a man between 18 and 29 years old in good health. Some clones in this sample may be carry-over from other donors' samples. The sequenced sample consisted of naive CD4+ T cells from PBMCs. Described subset: CD45RA+ positively selected. The V gene is TRBV19, the J gene TRBJ2-3; D might be TRBD2 (7 bases). This CDR3 reads CASRGGVDTQYF. The CDR3 nucleotides are TGTGCTAGTAGGGGGGGGGTCGATACGCAGTATTTT. Complete variable domain (other parts from reference TRBV19 and TRBJ2-3): DGGITQSPKYLFRKEGQNVTLSCEQNLNHDAMYWYRQDPGQGLRLIYYSQIVNDFQKGDIAEGYSVSREKKESFPLTVTSAQKNPTAFYLCASRGGVDTQYFGPGTRLTVL.